This T cell receptor (beta chain) is drawn from a study of CD8 T cells in ankylosing spondylitis. V gave up 4 bases and J gave up 5 bases, with 11 bases separating them. Germline CDR1 SQVTM, CDR2 ANQGSEA. The CDR3 sequence is 12 residues long. This clonotype was counted many times. Its antigen is unknown. Notes on the study in general: Researchers reportedly found disease-linked clones significantly enriched in matched ankylosing spondylitis synovial fluid. Seven to nine highly homologous variants formed a TCR beta motif that appeared characteristic of ankylosing spondylitis blood. Disease-linked clones, CD8+, were relatively rare in peripheral blood.

Preparation of TCR beta libraries was done by quantitative 5'-RACE with molecular barcodes. TCRdb fed the 5' RACE reads into MiXCR, producing one record per CDR3 protein. The sample includes some 130,000 distinct CDR3 sequences, roughly an eighth of them seen just once. This receptor was identified in a female donor with ankylosing spondylitis or in good health (not recorded which). The chain employs TRBV29-1 and TRBJ2-5; possibly TRBD2 for D (5 bases). The sequenced sample consisted of blood, either unsorted or a sorted T cell fraction (not recorded which). The CDR3 reads CSVGLARETQYF. CDR3 sequence (DNA): TGCAGCGTTGGGCTAGCCCGGGAGACCCAGTACTTC.